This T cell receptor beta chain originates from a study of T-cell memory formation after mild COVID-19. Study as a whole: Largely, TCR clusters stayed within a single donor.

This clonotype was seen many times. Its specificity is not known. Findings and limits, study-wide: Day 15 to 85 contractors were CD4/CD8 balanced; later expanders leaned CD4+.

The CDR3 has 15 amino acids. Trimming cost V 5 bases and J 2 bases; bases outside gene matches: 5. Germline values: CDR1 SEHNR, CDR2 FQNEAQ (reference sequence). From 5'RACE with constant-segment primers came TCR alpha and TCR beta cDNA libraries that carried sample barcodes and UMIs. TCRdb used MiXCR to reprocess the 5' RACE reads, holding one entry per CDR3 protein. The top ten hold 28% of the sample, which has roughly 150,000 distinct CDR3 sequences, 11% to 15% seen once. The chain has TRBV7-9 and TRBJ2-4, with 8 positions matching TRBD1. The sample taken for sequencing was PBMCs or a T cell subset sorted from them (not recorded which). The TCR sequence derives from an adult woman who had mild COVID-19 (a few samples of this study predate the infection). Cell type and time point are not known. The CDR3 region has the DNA TGTGCCAGCAGCCCCGGACAGGGCTCCAAAAACATTCAGTACTTC. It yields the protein CASSPGQGSKNIQYF.